These 20 T cell receptor beta chains share one sample of origin, sequenced in a study of tumor-infiltrating lymphocytes in primary liver carcinoma. It was unsorted whole blood that yielded blood RNA, and germline DNA was also extracted. Researchers generated TCR beta cDNA from about 460 ng of total RNA, relying on a constant-region primer. Libraries for TCR beta were built through three nested multiplex PCR rounds, which together made up a slightly modified ARM-PCR procedure. A C-beta reverse primer and TRBV1-TRBV30 forward primers served in each of the first two PCR rounds, at about 10 cycles apiece. TCRdb independently ran MiXCR on the multiplex PCR reads; one entry per CDR3 protein. The data contain about 200,000 distinct CDR3 sequences, less than 75% of them singletons. The material sequenced was peripheral blood. These receptors came from a woman between 55 and 75 years old with primary liver carcinoma and hepatitis B virus infection.

Notes on this clonotype: A much larger clone lies one base from this, so it may be a read error. The chain uses TRBV4-1 and TRBJ2-1; D perhaps matches TRBD2 (6 bases). V lost 1 base and J 3 bases, leaving 22 bases between the germline ends. This CDR3 is built from 19 residues. Germline V lookup: CDR1 MGHRA, CDR2 YSYEKL. CDR3: CASSQAPPPIADLYNEQFF. The CDR3 DNA sequence: TGCGCCAGCAGCCAAGCCCCACCACCTATAGCGGATCTCTACAATGAGCAGTTCTTC.

Comment on this clonotype: Germline is not matched at one junction end, which may reflect a read error. J is TRBJ2-3 and V is TRBV11-3; D possibly corresponds to TRBD2 (6 bases). Germline assignment: CDR1 SGHNT and CDR2 YENEEA. The CDR3 is 15 amino acids. The CDR3 region has the DNA TGTACCAGCAGCCCTAACAGCGGGCACACAGATACGCAATATTTT. Protein sequence: CTSSPNSGHTDTQYF.

Worth noting for this clonotype: Being one base from a much bigger clone, this may be a read error. This rearrangement joins TRBV6-5 to TRBJ2-2, with TRBD2 matching over 9 bases. From germline, CDR1 is MNHEY and CDR2 SVGAGI. The CDR3 covers 14 residues. J gave up 9 bases and V 3 bases, and 5 bases lay outside the gene matches. The CDR3 loop is CASSYGTSIWELFF. The CDR3, as DNA: TGTGCCAGCAGTTATGGGACTAGCATCTGGGAGCTGTTTTTT.

The gene calls are TRBV28 and TRBJ2-7, with 10 bases matching TRBD1. J gave up 1 base and V 5 bases, and 14 bases lay outside the gene matches. In germline, CDR1 is MDHEN, CDR2 SYDVKM. This CDR3 has 18 amino acids. The CDR3 loop reads CASSPLGSWDRGSYEQYF. The CDR3 nucleotides are TGTGCCAGCAGTCCACTTGGTTCCTGGGACAGGGGATCCTACGAGCAGTACTTC.

This clonotype was seen only once. This sequence joins TRBV11-2 and TRBJ2-7, with D perhaps matching TRBD1 (5 bases). There are 13 residues in the CDR3. V was trimmed by 3 bases and J by 5 bases, leaving 11 bases between them. Germline CDR1 SGHAT, CDR2 FQNNGV. The chain's CDR3 is CASSLGPNHEQYF. The CDR3 nucleotides are TGTGCCAGCAGCTTGGGGCCCAACCACGAGCAGTACTTC.

The table lists this clonotype with many counts. The chain recombines TRBV6-1 with TRBJ1-5, with a possible D match to TRBD1 (6 bases). The CDR3 runs to 16 residues. Per the germline V gene, CDR1 is MNHNS and CDR2 is SASEGT. V lost 3 bases and J 3 bases, leaving 15 bases between the germline ends. DNA of the CDR3: TGTGCCAGCAGTGAGGGGGCGGGTTCCATCAATCAGCCCCAGCATTTT. Translation gives CASSEGAGSINQPQHF.

Points on this clonotype: This may arise from a read error, as a much more abundant clone is one base away. The chain carries TRBV11-3 and TRBJ2-5; TRBD1 is a possible D gene (5 bases). The CDR3 spans 16 residues. The germline gives CDR1 SGHNT, CDR2 YENEEA. CDR3: CTSSIITAGNGETQYF. The CDR3 region has the DNA TGTACCAGCAGCATTATTACGGCAGGGAACGGAGAGACCCAGTACTTC.

This clonotype was picked up one time. The CDR3 DNA reads TGCGCCAGCACCGGGGGGCTCCTGGCGCGAGACAATCAGCCCCAGCATTTT. This gives the protein CASTGGLLARDNQPQHF. The gene calls are TRBV10-2 and TRBJ1-5; D perhaps matches TRBD1 (6 bases). Trimming took 7 bases from V and 3 from J, leaving 22 bases between them. The length of the CDR3 is 17 residues. Germline loops: CDR1 WSHSY, CDR2 SAAADI.

This clonotype was observed a single time. One junction end disagrees with the germline gene, perhaps due to a read error. The V call is TRBV11-2, the J call TRBJ2-7; D gene ambiguous. This CDR3 region has 12 residues. CDR1 SGHAT and CDR2 FQNNGV come from the germline V gene. DNA of the CDR3: TGTGCCAGTAGCTTAGCCTCCTACGAGCGGTACTTC. Encoded protein: CASSLASYERYF. The full variable domain, completed using reference TRBV11-2 and TRBJ2-7, is EAGVAQSPRYKIIEKRQSVAFWCNPISGHATLYWYQQILGQGPKLLIQFQNNGVVDDSQLPKDRFSAERLKGVDSTLKIQPAKLEDSAVYLCASSLASYERYFGPGTRLTVT.

This clonotype was picked up one time. One end of the junction fails to match germline, which may point to a read error. This chain connects TRBV4-2 to TRBJ2-1; D possibly uses TRBD1 or TRBD2 (7 bases each). The germline CDR1 and CDR2 sequences are LGHNA and YNFKEQ. The CDR3 sequence is 12 residues long. In DNA form, the CDR3 reads TGTGCCAGCAGCCAGGGAGGGACAGAGCAGCTCTTC. Translated, it gives CASSQGGTEQLF.

The CDR3 loop reads CASSQDGTAETQYF. For the CDR3, the DNA is TGCGCCAGCAGCCAAGATGGTACAGCAGAGACCCAGTACTTC. V is TRBV4-1 and J is TRBJ2-5; unclear D gene. There are 14 residues in the CDR3. Trimming cost V 0 bases and J 4 bases, with 9 bases left between them. In germline, CDR1 is MGHRA, CDR2 YSYEKL.

The rearrangement uses TRBV28 and TRBJ1-1; 8 positions agree with TRBD1. From germline, CDR1 is MDHEN and CDR2 SYDVKM. After removal of 5 bases from V and 6 bases from J, the junction contained 5 bases not matched to a gene. The CDR3 covers 13 residues. This CDR3 reads CASSPPTGAEAFF. The CDR3 coding sequence is TGTGCCAGCAGTCCCCCGACAGGGGCTGAAGCTTTCTTT. Using reference TRBV28 and TRBJ1-1 for the parts outside the CDR3, the full variable domain is DVKVTQSSRYLVKRTGEKVFLECVQDMDHENMFWYRQDPGLGLRLIYFSYDVKMKEKGDIPEGYSVSREKKERFSLILESASTNQTSMYLCASSPPTGAEAFFGQGTRLTVV.

With regard to this clonotype: Compared with germline, one end of the junction differs, possibly owing to a read error. V usage is TRBV2 and J usage is TRBJ2-1; 8 bases fit TRBD2. CDR3 size: 15 residues. The germline gives CDR1 SNHLY, CDR2 FYNNEI. CDR3 DNA sequence: TGTACCAGCAGGCTAGCGGGTCAGTCCTACAATGAGCAGTTCTTC. Translation gives CTSRLAGQSYNEQFF. Drawing the rest from reference TRBV2 and TRBJ2-1, the complete variable domain is EPEVTQTPSHQVTQMGQEVILRCVPISNHLYFYWYRQILGQKVEFLVSFYNNEISEKSEIFDDQFSVERPDGSNFTLKIRSTKLEDSAMYFCTSRLAGQSYNEQFFGPGTRLTVL.

Comment on this clonotype: Germline is not matched at one junction end, which may reflect a read error. This chain uses TRBV29-1 with TRBJ2-3, with 11 bases fitting TRBD2. The CDR3 totals 15 residues. Germline V lookup: CDR1 SQVTM, CDR2 ANQGSEA. CDR3 DNA: TGCAGTGCCTGGAGTAGCGGGAGGGGCACGGATACGCAGTATTTT. This translates into CSAWSSGRGTDTQYF.

This clonotype has just one count. This may come from a read error, since a much larger clone is one base off. The final CDR3 position lacks the conserved phenylalanine or tryptophan, pointing to a likely read error. V and J are TRBV6-1 and TRBJ1-4; D not certain. Germline lookup yields CDR1 MNHNS and CDR2 SASEGT. The CDR3 is 15 amino acids. Trimming shortened V by 0 bases and J by 5 bases, and 10 bases separated the two germline ends. The chain's CDR3 is CASSEATEPNEKLFI. As DNA, the CDR3 is TGTGCCAGCAGTGAAGCAACAGAACCCAATGAAAAACTGTTTATT.

The chain couples TRBV29-1 to TRBJ1-2, with a tentative D call TRBD1 (5 bases). The germline V gene encodes CDR1 SQVTM and CDR2 ANQGSEA. V was clipped by 4 bases and J by 4 bases, with 13 bases between them. The CDR3 totals 13 residues. CDR3 in DNA: TGCAGCGTTGTAGGGGTGTCTGGCTATGGCTACACCTTC. It specifies CSVVGVSGYGYTF.

A single count supports this clonotype. Germline and junction disagree at one end, which may indicate a read error. This chain uses TRBV5-4 with TRBJ1-1, with unresolved D. The germline V gene has CDR1 SGHNT and CDR2 YYREEE (reference sequence). This CDR3 spans 14 amino acids. The CDR3 sequence: CVSSLEQRNTEAFF. The CDR3 nucleotides read TGTGTCAGCAGCTTGGAGCAGAGGAACACTGAAGCTTTCTTT.

In its sample, this clonotype was seen a few times. The chain couples TRBV5-1 to TRBJ2-6, with D tentatively TRBD1 or TRBD2 (5 bases each). From germline, CDR1 is SGHRS and CDR2 YFSETQ. V lost 1 base and J lost 0, with 11 bases in between. This CDR3 has 17 amino acids. CDR3 coding DNA: TGCGCCAGCAGCTTGTCAGGGAGCCCCTCTGGGGCCAACGTCCTGACTTTC. Its translation: CASSLSGSPSGANVLTF. Combining the CDR3 with reference TRBV5-1 and TRBJ2-6 gives the whole variable domain KAGVTQTPRYLIKTRGQQVTLSCSPISGHRSVSWYQQTPGQGLQFLFEYFSETQRNKGNFPGRFSGRQFSNSRSEMNVSTLELGDSALYLCASSLSGSPSGANVLTFGAGSRLTVL.

The J gene is TRBJ1-1, the V gene TRBV19; 8 nucleotides match TRBD1. V lost 5 bases to trimming and J lost 0 bases; unmatched junction nucleotides: 5. The CDR3 sequence is 15 residues long. Germline V lookup: CDR1 LNHDA, CDR2 SQIVND (reference sequence). The CDR3 loop reads CASSSGQALNTEAFF. In nucleotides, the CDR3 is TGTGCCAGTAGTTCGGGACAGGCTTTGAACACTGAAGCTTTCTTT.

A remark on this clonotype: At one boundary the junction diverges from the germline segment, which might be a read error. The chain carries TRBV6-1 and TRBJ2-2, with no clear D. The CDR3 has 14 residues. Germline V gives CDR1 MNHNS, CDR2 SASEGT. This chain's CDR3 is CASIRVMNIGELFF. The CDR3 region has the DNA TGTGCCAGCATCAGAGTTATGAACATCGGGGAGCTGTTTTTT.